A single TCR beta chain is shown here with its context. The data were taken from a study of technical replicates of blood from a few donors. TCRdb's table, derived via immunoSEQ multiplex PCR, lists solely in-frame clones and lacks some. Of tens of thousands of clones in the sample, around 97% were seen once. The V and J ends lost 4 bases and 4 bases, in that order; junction bases with no gene match: 5. In germline, CDR1 is MNHEY, CDR2 SVGAGI. The CDR3 runs 14 residues. The source material was T cells isolated from PBMCs. The source of this sequence is a human donor in good health. The chain links TRBV6-5 to TRBJ1-2; the match to TRBD1 covers 8 bases. CDR3 sequence reads: CASSSGTGRYGYTF. For the CDR3, the DNA is TGTGCCAGCAGTTCCGGGACAGGCCGCTATGGCTACACCTTC.